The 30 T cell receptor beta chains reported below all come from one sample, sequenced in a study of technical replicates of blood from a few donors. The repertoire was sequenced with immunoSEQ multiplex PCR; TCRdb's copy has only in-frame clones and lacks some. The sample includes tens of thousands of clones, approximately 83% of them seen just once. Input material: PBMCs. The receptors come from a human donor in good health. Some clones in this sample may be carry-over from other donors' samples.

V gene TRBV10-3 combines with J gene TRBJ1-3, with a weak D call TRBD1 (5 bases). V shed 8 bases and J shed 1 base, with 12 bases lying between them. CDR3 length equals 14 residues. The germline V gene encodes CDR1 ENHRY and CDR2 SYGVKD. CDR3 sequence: CAILAGGSGNTIYF. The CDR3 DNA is TGTGCCATCCTGGCGGGGGGATCTGGAAACACCATATATTTT.

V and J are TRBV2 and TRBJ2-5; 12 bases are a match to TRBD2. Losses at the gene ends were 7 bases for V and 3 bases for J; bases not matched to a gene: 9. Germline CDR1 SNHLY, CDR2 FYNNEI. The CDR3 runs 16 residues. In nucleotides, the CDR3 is TGTGCCAGCACCGAGGGTCTAGCGGGAGGGGAAGAGACCCAGTACTTC. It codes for CASTEGLAGGEETQYF.

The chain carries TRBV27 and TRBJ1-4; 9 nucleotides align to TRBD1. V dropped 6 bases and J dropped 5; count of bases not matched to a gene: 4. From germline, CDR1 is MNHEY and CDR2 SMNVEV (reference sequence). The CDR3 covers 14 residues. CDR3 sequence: CASRRTGDNEKLFF. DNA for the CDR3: TGTGCCAGCAGAAGGACAGGGGACAATGAAAAACTGTTTTTT.

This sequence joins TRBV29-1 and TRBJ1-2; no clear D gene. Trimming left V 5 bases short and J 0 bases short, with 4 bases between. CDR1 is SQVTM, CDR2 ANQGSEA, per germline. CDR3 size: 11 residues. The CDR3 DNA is TGCAGCGTTTCTCCTAACTATGGCTACACCTTC. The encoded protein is CSVSPNYGYTF.

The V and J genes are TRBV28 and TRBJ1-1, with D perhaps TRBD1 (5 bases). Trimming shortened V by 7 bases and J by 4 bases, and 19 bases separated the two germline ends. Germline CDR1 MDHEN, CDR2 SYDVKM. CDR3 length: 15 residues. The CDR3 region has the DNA TGTGCCAGCATCAACCAAGGGGCAGGAAGCACTGAAGCTTTCTTT. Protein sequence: CASINQGAGSTEAFF.

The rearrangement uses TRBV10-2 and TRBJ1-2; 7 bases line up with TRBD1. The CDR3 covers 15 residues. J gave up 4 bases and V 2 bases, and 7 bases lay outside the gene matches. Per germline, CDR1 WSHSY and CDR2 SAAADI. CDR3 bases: TGCGCCAGCAGTGAGCCCGGGACAGTATTCTATGGCTACACCTTC. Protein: CASSEPGTVFYGYTF.

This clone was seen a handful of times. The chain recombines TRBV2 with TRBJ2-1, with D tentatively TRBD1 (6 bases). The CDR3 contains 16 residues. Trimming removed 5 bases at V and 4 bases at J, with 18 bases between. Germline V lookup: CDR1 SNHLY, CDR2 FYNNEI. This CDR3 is CASSITRDIRYNEQFF. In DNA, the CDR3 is TGTGCCAGCAGTATTACCCGGGACATCCGTTACAATGAGCAGTTCTTC. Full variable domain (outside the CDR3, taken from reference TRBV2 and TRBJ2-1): EPEVTQTPSHQVTQMGQEVILRCVPISNHLYFYWYRQILGQKVEFLVSFYNNEISEKSEIFDDQFSVERPDGSNFTLKIRSTKLEDSAMYFCASSITRDIRYNEQFFGPGTRLTVL.

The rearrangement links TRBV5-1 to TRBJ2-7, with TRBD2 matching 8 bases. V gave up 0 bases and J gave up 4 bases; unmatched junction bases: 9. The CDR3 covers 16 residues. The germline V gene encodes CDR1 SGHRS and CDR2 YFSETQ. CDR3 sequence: CASSLVSGITQYEQYF. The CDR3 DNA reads TGCGCCAGCAGCTTGGTTAGCGGGATTACTCAATACGAGCAGTACTTC. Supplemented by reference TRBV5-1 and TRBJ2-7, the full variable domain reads KAGVTQTPRYLIKTRGQQVTLSCSPISGHRSVSWYQQTPGQGLQFLFEYFSETQRNKGNFPGRFSGRQFSNSRSEMNVSTLELGDSALYLCASSLVSGITQYEQYFGPGTRLTVT.

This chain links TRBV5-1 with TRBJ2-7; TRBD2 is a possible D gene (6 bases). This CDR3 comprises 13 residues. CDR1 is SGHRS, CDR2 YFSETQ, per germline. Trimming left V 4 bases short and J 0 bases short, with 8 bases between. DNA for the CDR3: TGCGCCAGCAGCGTGACTAGCTCCTACGAGCAGTACTTC. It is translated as CASSVTSSYEQYF.

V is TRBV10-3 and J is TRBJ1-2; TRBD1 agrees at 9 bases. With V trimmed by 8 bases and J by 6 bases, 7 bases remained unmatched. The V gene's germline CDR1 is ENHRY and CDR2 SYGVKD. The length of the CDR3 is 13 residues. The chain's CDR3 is CAIAVGTGNGYTF. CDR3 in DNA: TGTGCCATCGCAGTCGGGACAGGGAATGGCTACACCTTC.

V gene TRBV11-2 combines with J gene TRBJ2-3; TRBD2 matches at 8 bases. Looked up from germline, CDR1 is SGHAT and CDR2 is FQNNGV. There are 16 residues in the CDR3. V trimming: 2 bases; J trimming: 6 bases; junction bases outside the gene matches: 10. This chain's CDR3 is CASSLLAGWVPDTQYF. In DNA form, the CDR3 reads TGTGCCAGCAGCTTATTAGCGGGATGGGTCCCGGATACGCAGTATTTT.

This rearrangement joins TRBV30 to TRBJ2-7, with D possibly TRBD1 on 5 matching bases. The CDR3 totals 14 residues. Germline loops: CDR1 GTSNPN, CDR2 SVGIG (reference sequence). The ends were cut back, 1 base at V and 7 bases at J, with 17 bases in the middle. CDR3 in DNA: TGTGCCTGGAGTGCAGGGTATAGTCATGGGGAGCAGTACTTC. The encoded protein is CAWSAGYSHGEQYF. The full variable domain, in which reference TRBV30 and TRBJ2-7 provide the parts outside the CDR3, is SQTIHQWPATLVQPVGSPLSLECTVEGTSNPNLYWYRQAAGRGLQLLFYSVGIGQISSEVPQNLSASRPQDRQFILSSKKLLLSDSGFYLCAWSAGYSHGEQYFGPGTRLTVT.

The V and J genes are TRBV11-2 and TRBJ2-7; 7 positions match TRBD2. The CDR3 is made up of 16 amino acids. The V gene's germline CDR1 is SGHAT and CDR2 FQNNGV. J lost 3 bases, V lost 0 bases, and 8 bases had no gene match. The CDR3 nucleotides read TGTGCCAGCAGCTTAGATCTACGCGGGAGTATCTACGAGCAGTACTTC. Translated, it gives CASSLDLRGSIYEQYF.

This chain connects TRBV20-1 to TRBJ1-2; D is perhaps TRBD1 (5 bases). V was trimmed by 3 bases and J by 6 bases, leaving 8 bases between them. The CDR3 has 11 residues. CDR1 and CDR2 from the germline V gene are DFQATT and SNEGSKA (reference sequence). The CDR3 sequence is CSASGGDGYTF. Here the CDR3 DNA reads TGCAGTGCTAGCGGGGGGGATGGCTACACCTTC.

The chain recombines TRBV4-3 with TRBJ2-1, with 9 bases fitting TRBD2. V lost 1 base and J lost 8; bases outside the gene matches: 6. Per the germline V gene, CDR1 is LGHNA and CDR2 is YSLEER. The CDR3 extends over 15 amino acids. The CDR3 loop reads CASSQGAGGWDEQFF. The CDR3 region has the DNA TGCGCCAGCAGCCAAGGAGCGGGAGGCTGGGATGAGCAGTTCTTC.

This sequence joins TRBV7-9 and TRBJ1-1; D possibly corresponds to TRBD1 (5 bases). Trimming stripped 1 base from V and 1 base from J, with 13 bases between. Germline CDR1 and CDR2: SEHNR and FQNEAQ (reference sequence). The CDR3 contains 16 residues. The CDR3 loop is CASSLGRSRENTEAFF. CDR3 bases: TGTGCCAGCAGCTTAGGTAGGAGCAGGGAGAACACTGAAGCTTTCTTT. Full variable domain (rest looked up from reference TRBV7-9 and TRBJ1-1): DTGVSQNPRHKITKRGQNVTFRCDPISEHNRLYWYRQTLGQGPEFLTYFQNEAQLEKSRLLSDRFSAERPKGSFSTLEIQRTEQGDSAMYLCASSLGRSRENTEAFFGQGTRLTVV.

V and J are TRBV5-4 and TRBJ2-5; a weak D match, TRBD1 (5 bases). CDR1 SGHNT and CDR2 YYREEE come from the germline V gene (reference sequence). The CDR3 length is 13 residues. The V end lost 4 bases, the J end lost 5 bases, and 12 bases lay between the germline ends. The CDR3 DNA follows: TGTGCCAGCAGCCGAAAGGCAGGGGAGACCCAGTACTTC. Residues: CASSRKAGETQYF.

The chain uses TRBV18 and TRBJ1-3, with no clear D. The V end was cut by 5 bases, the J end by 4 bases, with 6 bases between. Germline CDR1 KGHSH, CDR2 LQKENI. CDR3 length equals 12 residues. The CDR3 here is CASSEEGNTIYF. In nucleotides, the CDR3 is TGTGCCAGCTCAGAGGAAGGAAACACCATATATTTT.

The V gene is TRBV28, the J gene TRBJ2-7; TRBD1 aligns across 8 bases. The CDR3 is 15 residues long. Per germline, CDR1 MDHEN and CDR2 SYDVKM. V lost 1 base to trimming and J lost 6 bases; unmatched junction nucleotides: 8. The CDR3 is CASSLSVQGAFEQYF. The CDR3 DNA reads TGTGCCAGCAGTTTATCAGTGCAGGGGGCGTTCGAGCAGTACTTC.

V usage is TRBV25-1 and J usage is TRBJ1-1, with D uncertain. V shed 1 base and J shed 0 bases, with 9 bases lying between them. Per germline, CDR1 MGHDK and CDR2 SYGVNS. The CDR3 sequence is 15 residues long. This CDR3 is CASSEFAGMNTEAFF. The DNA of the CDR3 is TGTGCCAGCAGTGAATTCGCGGGCATGAACACTGAAGCTTTCTTT.

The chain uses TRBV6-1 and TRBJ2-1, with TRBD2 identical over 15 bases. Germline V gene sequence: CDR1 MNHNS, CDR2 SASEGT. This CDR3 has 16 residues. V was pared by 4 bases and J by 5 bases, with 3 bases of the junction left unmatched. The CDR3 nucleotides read TGTGCCAGCAGTGCGGGACTAGCGGGGGGCCACAATGAGCAGTTCTTC. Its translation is CASSAGLAGGHNEQFF.

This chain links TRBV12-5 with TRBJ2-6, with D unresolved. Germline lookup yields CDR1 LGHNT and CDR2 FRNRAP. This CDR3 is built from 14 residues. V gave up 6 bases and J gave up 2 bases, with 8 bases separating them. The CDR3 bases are TGTGCTAGTGGCCCCTATACTGGGGCCAACGTCCTGACTTTC. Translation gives CASGPYTGANVLTF.

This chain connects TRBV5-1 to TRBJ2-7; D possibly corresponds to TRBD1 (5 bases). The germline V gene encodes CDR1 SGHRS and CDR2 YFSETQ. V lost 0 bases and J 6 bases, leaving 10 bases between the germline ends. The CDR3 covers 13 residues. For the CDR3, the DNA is TGCGCCAGCAGCTTGGCTACAGGCGGCGAGCAGTACTTC. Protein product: CASSLATGGEQYF.

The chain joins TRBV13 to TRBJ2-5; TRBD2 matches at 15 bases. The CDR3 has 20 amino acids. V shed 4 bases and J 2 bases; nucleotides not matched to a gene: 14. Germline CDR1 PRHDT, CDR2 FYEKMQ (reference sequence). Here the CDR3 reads CASSSRTSGGAEWTQETQYF. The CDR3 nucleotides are TGTGCCAGCAGCTCCCGGACTAGCGGGGGGGCCGAATGGACTCAAGAGACCCAGTACTTC.

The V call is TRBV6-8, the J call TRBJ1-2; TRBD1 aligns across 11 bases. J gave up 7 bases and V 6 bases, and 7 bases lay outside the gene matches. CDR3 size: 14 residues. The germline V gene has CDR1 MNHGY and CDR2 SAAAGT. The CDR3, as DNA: TGTGCCAGCAGCCCAGGACAGGGGGCCTCTGGCTACACCTTC. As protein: CASSPGQGASGYTF.

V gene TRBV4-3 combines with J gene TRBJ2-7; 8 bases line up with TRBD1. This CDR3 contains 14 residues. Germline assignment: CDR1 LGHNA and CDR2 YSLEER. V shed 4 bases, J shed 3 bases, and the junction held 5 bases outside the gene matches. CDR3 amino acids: CASSPRTGNYEQYF. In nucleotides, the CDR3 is TGCGCCAGCAGCCCAAGGACAGGGAACTACGAGCAGTACTTC.

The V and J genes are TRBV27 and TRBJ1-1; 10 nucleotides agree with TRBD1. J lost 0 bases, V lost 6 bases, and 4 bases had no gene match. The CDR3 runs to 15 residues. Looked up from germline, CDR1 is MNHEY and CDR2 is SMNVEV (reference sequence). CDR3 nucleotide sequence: TGTGCCAGCAGGCCAGGACAGGGGGTGAACACTGAAGCTTTCTTT. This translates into CASRPGQGVNTEAFF.

The CDR3 sequence: CASRTNLGYTF. The DNA of the CDR3 is TGTGCCAGCAGAACTAATTTGGGCTACACCTTC. The gene calls are TRBV6-5 and TRBJ1-2; no clear D gene. This CDR3 has 11 residues. CDR1 and CDR2 from the germline V gene are MNHEY and SVGAGI. Trimming left V 6 bases short and J 8 bases short, with 10 bases between.

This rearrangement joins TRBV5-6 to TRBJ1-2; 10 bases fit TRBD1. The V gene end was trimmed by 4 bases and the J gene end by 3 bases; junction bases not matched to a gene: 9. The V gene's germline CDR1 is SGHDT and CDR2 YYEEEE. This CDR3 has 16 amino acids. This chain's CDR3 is CASSPGTGATDYGYTF. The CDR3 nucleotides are TGTGCCAGCAGCCCCGGGACAGGGGCCACTGACTATGGCTACACCTTC.

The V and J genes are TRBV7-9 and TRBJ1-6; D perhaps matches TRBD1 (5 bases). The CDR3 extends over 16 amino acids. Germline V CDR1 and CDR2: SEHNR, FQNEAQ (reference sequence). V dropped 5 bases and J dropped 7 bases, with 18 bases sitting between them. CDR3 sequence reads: CASSPSFGAGNSPLHF. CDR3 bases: TGTGCCAGCAGCCCCAGTTTTGGGGCAGGGAATTCACCCCTCCACTTT. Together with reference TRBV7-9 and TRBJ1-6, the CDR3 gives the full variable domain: DTGVSQNPRHKITKRGQNVTFRCDPISEHNRLYWYRQTLGQGPEFLTYFQNEAQLEKSRLLSDRFSAERPKGSFSTLEIQRTEQGDSAMYLCASSPSFGAGNSPLHFGNGTRLTVT.